These 15 T cell receptor beta chains were sequenced from one sample in a study of human T cells and chemical hapten exposure. Regarding time point: patch test 1, 2 weeks after DPC sensitization. Treatment of the sample: therapeutic diphenylcyclopropenone sensitization with weekly scalp DPC. Each CDR3 protein is one row after TCRdb ran MiXCR on the RACE reads. This sample has fewer than 500,000 distinct CDR3 sequences, with 4.8% found just once. This specimen consisted of whole blood, obtained in connection with sensitization to the hapten diphenylcyclopropenone (DPC). Receptor source: a woman aged 50 to 60 with alopecia areata. Some clones in this sample may be carry-over from other donors' samples.

This clonotype was seen repeatedly, ten times or more. The J gene is TRBJ2-1, the V gene TRBV12-3 or TRBV12-4, with a weak D call TRBD1 (5 bases). Trimming cost V 3 bases and J 5 bases, with 11 bases left between them. CDR3 length: 14 residues. CDR3 protein: CASSFRQGNNEQFF. The CDR3 bases are TGTGCCAGCAGTTTCAGGCAGGGCAACAATGAGCAGTTCTTC.

At least ten counts were recorded for this clonotype. The V call is TRBV6-2 or TRBV6-3, the J call TRBJ2-7; no reliable D call. The V end was cut by 6 bases, the J end by 5 bases, with 14 bases between. The CDR3 runs 13 residues. Germline loops: CDR1 MNHEY, CDR2 SVGEGT. The CDR3 is CASSSDTPDEQYF. CDR3 coding DNA: TGTGCCAGCAGCTCTGACACTCCTGACGAGCAGTACTTC.

The V call is TRBV20-1, the J call TRBJ2-3; D ambiguous. CDR1 is DFQATT, CDR2 SNEGSKA, per germline (reference sequence). With 0 bases removed from V and 5 bases from J, the gap between germline ends came to 12 bases. The CDR3 spans 14 residues. The CDR3 region is CSARDLHWEDTQYF. CDR3 nucleotide sequence: TGCAGTGCTAGAGATCTTCACTGGGAAGATACGCAGTATTTT.

This clonotype was picked up a small number of times. The chain is built from TRBV5-8 and TRBJ1-1, with 7 bases that match TRBD1. Germline CDR1 reads SGHTS; CDR2 reads YDEGEE. The CDR3 has 16 residues. The V gene end was trimmed by 0 bases and the J gene end by 3 bases; junction bases not matched to a gene: 8. The CDR3 region is CASSLGVRQGDTEAFF. CDR3 nucleotide sequence: TGTGCCAGCAGCTTGGGGGTGCGACAGGGTGACACTGAAGCTTTCTTT.

In this sample, this clonotype turned up many times. The chain joins TRBV7-2 to TRBJ2-4, with D unresolved. The V and J ends lost 5 bases and 0 bases respectively, with 5 bases between them. The germline CDR1 and CDR2 sequences are SGHTA and FQGNSA. The CDR3 has 13 amino acids. The CDR3 nucleotides read TGTGCCAGCAGCCTGGTAGCCAAAAACATTCAGTACTTC. It encodes CASSLVAKNIQYF.

This clonotype was observed many times. The chain employs TRBV18 and TRBJ2-3; 11 nucleotides line up with TRBD2. The CDR3 covers 16 residues. Germline CDR1 KGHSH, CDR2 LQKENI. V lost 3 bases and J lost 3; bases outside the gene matches: 5. CDR3 DNA sequence: TGTGCCAGCTCACCGAGGACTAGCGGGCAAACAGATACGCAGTATTTT. Translated, it gives CASSPRTSGQTDTQYF.

The table lists this clonotype with many counts. This chain links TRBV3-1 with TRBJ2-7; D possibly uses TRBD1 or TRBD2 (6 bases each). The CDR3 totals 14 residues. In germline, CDR1 is LGHDT, CDR2 YNNKEL (reference sequence). The germline V and J ends were trimmed by 4 bases and 2 bases, with 12 bases remaining between them. The CDR3 spells CASSRGAGAYEQYF. The CDR3 bases are TGTGCCAGCAGCCGGGGGGCTGGAGCCTACGAGCAGTACTTC.

This clonotype occurred a few times. DNA of the CDR3: TGCGCCAGCAGCTTGGGGGTCGGACAGGGCGTTACTGAAGCTTTCTTT. Protein: CASSLGVGQGVTEAFF. V and J are TRBV5-1 and TRBJ1-1; 8 bases are a match to TRBD1. V dropped 0 bases and J dropped 5; count of bases not matched to a gene: 9. Germline lookup yields CDR1 SGHRS and CDR2 YFSETQ. The CDR3 has 16 residues.

This clonotype was observed many times. The J gene is TRBJ2-5, the V gene TRBV13, with 7 bases identical to TRBD1. The V and J ends lost 4 bases and 5 bases, in that order; junction bases with no gene match: 13. The germline gives CDR1 PRHDT, CDR2 FYEKMQ (reference sequence). The CDR3 spans 16 residues. CDR3 bases: TGTGCCAGCAGCTCCGCCAAGACAGGGATGATGGAGACCCAGTACTTC. Translated, it gives CASSSAKTGMMETQYF. Full variable domain (outside the CDR3, taken from reference TRBV13 and TRBJ2-5): AAGVIQSPRHLIKEKRETATLKCYPIPRHDTVYWYQQGPGQDPQFLISFYEKMQSDKGSIPDRFSAQQFSDYHSELNMSSLELGDSALYFCASSSAKTGMMETQYFGPGTRLLVL.

This clonotype appeared many times. CDR3 region: CASSFQRGIPGELFF. CDR3 bases: TGTGCCAGCAGTTTCCAGCGGGGGATCCCCGGGGAGCTGTTTTTT. V usage is TRBV12-3 or TRBV12-4 and J usage is TRBJ2-2, with 8 positions matching TRBD2. The trim removed 3 bases at V and 6 bases at J, leaving 6 bases unmatched. The length of the CDR3 is 15 residues.

This rearrangement joins TRBV6-2 or TRBV6-3 to TRBJ2-3; D gene ambiguous. This CDR3 is built from 15 residues. V was shortened by 2 bases and J by 4 bases, with 13 bases between the two germline ends. Germline CDR1 and CDR2: MNHEY and SVGEGT. CDR3 region: CASSYGLTIPDTQYF. DNA of the CDR3: TGTGCCAGCAGTTACGGTCTGACAATTCCAGATACGCAGTATTTT.

In nucleotides, the CDR3 is TGTGCCAGCAGCGTAGAGACAGGAGGAGGATATGAAGCTTTCTTT. Its translation is CASSVETGGGYEAFF. The chain carries TRBV9 and TRBJ1-1, with D perhaps TRBD1 (6 bases). Trimming removed 0 bases at V and 7 bases at J, with 16 bases between. Germline V lookup: CDR1 SGDLS, CDR2 YYNGEE. The CDR3 length is 15 residues.

As regards this clonotype: With a much larger clone just one base away, this may be a read error. The V and J genes are TRBV6-5 and TRBJ1-4; possible D gene TRBD1, 6 bases. Germline V CDR1 and CDR2: MNHEY, SVGAGI. CDR3 size: 16 residues. The CDR3 nucleotides read TGTGCCAGCAGATACTCGTCGCGGGGGGCCGGTGAAAAACTGTTTTTT. It codes for CASRYSSRGAGEKLFF.

This clonotype was counted a few times. The chain uses TRBV10-1 and TRBJ2-1; D ambiguous. This CDR3 is 12 amino acids long. The germline V gene has CDR1 WNHNN and CDR2 SYGVQD (reference sequence). The germline V and J ends were trimmed by 1 base and 5 bases, with 3 bases remaining between them. CDR3 region: CASSELNNEQFF. In DNA form, the CDR3 reads TGCGCCAGCAGTGAGTTGAACAATGAGCAGTTCTTC.

This chain connects TRBV10-2 to TRBJ1-1, with 9 positions matching TRBD1. CDR3 length equals 13 residues. Germline V gives CDR1 WSHSY, CDR2 SAAADI. With 8 bases clipped from V and 4 bases from J, the junction kept 5 bases outside the gene matches. The CDR3 DNA reads as TGCGCCAGCCGGGAGACAGGGGGCACTGAAGCTTTCTTT. It codes for CASRETGGTEAFF.